The TCR beta chain under discussion was sequenced for a study of blood T cells in healthy people across ages. The CDR3 spans 13 residues. The germline V gene has CDR1 MNHEY and CDR2 SMNVEV (reference sequence). The V and J ends lost 8 bases and 3 bases, in that order; junction bases with no gene match: 4. The use of a sample-barcoded 5' primer and a J-beta primer mix characterized a second PCR of about 7 to 12 cycles. In TCRdb, the 5' RACE reads were re-called with MiXCR into one record per CDR3 protein. Of roughly 800,000 distinct CDR3 sequences in the sample, roughly 25% were seen once. This clonotype was seen a handful of times. This sample was also put to use in a study of T cells of mothers and their children.

The chain employs TRBV27 and TRBJ2-7; TRBD1 matches at 10 bases. Sequencing used blood. This receptor was obtained from a boy younger than 18 in good health. CDR3 amino acids: CASRGQGNYEQYF. In DNA, the CDR3 is TGTGCCAGCCGGGGACAGGGGAACTACGAGCAGTACTTC.